This TCR beta chain was documented in a study of blood T cell repertoires in COVID-19. Study at large: Collection of acute and convalescent COVID-19 samples took place in the United States, Italy and Spain. T cells, B-cell-depleted T cells, or PBMCs provided the cDNA or gDNA that served as material.

The authors' processing: Estimates of nucleated cell counts were drawn from the amplification of reference gene primers. Produced via immunoSEQ multiplex PCR; TCRdb's table is partial and in-frame only. That table supplies the V and J calls and clone size; D and trimming were determined from the DNA. The repertoire includes 30,000 to 40,000 clones, more than 80% of them detected once, and 44% sits in the top ten. Trimming cost V 5 bases and J 0 bases; bases outside gene matches: 9. Germline V gene data show CDR1 as SGHRS and CDR2 as YFSETQ. The CDR3 covers 17 residues. The chain links TRBV5-1 to TRBJ2-3; 10 bases match TRBD2. The clonotype originates from a man in his 60s with active or convalescent COVID-19. Sequences were obtained from peripheral blood. The chain's CDR3 is CASSTGTSASSTDTQYF. As DNA, the CDR3 is TGCGCCAGCAGTACAGGGACTAGCGCCTCTAGCACAGATACGCAGTATTTT.